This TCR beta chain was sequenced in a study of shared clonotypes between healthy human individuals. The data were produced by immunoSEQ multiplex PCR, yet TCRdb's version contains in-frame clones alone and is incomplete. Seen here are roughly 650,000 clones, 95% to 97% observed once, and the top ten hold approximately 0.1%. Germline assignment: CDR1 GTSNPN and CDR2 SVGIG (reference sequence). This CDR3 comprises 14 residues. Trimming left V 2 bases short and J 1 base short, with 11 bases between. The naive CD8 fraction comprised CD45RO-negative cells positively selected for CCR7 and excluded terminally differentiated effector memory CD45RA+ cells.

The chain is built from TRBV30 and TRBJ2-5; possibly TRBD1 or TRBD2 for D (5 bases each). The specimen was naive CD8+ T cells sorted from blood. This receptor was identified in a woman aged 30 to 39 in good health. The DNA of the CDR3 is TGTGCCTGGAGTTGTCGGGGCGTCCAAGAGACCCAGTACTTC. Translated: CAWSCRGVQETQYF.